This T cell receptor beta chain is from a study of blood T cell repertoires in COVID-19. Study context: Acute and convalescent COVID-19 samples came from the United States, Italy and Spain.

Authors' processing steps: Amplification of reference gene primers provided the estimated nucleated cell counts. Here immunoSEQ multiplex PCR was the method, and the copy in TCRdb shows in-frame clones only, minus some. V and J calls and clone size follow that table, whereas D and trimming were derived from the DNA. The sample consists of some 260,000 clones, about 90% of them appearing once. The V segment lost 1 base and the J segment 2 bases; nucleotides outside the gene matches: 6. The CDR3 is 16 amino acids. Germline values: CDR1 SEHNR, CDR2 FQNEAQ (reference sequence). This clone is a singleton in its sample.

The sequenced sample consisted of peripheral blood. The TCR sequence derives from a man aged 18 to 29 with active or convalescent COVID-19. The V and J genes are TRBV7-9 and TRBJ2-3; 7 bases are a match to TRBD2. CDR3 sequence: CASSLGTAGFTDTQYF. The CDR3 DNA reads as TGTGCCAGCAGCTTAGGCACAGCGGGATTCACAGATACGCAGTATTTT.